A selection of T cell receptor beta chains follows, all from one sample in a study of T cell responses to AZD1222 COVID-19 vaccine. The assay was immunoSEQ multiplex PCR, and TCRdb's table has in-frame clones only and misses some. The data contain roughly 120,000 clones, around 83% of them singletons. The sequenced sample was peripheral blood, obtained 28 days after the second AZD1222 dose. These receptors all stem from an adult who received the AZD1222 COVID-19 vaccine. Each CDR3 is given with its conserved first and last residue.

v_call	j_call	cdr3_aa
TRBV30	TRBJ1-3	CAWSSLGFAGNTIYF
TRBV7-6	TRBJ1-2	CASSLGKQSSISGYTF
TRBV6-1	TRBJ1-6	CASSEPGQGDNSPLHF
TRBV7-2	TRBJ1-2	CASSLAPSDSGYGYTF
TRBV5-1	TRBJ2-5	CASSLSGGAVKETQYF
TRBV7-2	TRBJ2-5	CASSRGGSEGTQYF
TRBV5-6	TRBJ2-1	CASSLGQGAYEQFF
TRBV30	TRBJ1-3	CAWRPGGGNTIYF
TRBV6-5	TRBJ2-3	CASSYPGWEGPQYF
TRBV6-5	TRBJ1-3	CASSPGGNTIYF
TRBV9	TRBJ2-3	CASSPFGATDTQYF
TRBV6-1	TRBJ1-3	CASSEGAGSGNTIYF
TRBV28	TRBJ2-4	CASSFSGADIQYF
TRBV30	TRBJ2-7	CAWSTGHEQYF
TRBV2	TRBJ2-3	CASRRRSTDTQYF
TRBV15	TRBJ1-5	CATSSGQAVQPQHF
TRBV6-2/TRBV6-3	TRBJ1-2	CASRYRGVTYGYTF
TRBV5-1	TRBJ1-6	CASSLGDAIQPLHF
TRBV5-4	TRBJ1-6	CASSPTQGQKNSPLHF
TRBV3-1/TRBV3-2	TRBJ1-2	CASTSARTGPGYTF
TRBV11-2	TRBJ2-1	CASSLSVGGAINEQFF
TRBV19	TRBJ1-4	CASSIQLTNEKLFF
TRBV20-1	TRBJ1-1	CSASGVMMNTEAFF
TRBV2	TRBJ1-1	CASSAGTEAFF
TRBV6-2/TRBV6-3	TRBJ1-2	CASSPRGALRQSYGYTF
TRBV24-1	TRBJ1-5	CATSGSISGTGFNQPQHF
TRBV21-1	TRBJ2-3	CASSKGGTGNTDTQYF
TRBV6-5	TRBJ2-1	CASSTGPGVYNEQFF